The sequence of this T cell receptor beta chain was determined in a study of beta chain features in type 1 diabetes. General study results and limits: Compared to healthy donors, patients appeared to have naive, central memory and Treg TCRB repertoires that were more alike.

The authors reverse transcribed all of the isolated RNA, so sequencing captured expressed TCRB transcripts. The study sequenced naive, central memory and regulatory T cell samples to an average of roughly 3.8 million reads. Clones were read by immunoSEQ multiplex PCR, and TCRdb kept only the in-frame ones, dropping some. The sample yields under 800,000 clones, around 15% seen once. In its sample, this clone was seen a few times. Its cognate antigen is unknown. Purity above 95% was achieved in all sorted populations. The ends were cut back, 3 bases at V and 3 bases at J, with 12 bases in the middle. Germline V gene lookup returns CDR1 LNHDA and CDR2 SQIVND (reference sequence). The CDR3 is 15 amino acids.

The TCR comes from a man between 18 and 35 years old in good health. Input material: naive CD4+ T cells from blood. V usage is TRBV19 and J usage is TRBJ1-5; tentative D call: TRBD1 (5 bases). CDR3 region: CASSIVGGPNQPQHF. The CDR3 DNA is TGTGCCAGTAGTATTGTGGGGGGACCCAATCAGCCCCAGCATTTT.